One T cell receptor (beta chain) is described in this entry. The antigen is not known. Germline V gene data show CDR1 as SGHRS and CDR2 as YFSETQ. The CDR3 sequence is 15 residues long. Trimming cost V 3 bases and J 3 bases; bases outside gene matches: 5. This entry is derived from a study of cytomegalovirus exposure and HLA in healthy donors. Findings of the study overall: The study dropped some indistinguishable V segments, TRBV6-2 and TRBV6-3 among them.

Use of 60 Vbeta and 13 Jbeta primers characterized the PCR. Data came from immunoSEQ multiplex PCR; TCRdb stores just in-frame clones and leaves some out. The sample includes a few hundred thousand clones, about 90% seen only once; the top ten take around 1.7%. The sample comprised PBMCs. The receptor's source is a girl aged 2 to 10 in good health and CMV-seronegative. The genes are TRBV5-1 and TRBJ1-1; 10 nucleotides match TRBD1. The DNA of the CDR3 is TGCGCCAGCAGCTCACCCGGGACAGGGGACACTGAAGCTTTCTTT. Residues: CASSSPGTGDTEAFF.